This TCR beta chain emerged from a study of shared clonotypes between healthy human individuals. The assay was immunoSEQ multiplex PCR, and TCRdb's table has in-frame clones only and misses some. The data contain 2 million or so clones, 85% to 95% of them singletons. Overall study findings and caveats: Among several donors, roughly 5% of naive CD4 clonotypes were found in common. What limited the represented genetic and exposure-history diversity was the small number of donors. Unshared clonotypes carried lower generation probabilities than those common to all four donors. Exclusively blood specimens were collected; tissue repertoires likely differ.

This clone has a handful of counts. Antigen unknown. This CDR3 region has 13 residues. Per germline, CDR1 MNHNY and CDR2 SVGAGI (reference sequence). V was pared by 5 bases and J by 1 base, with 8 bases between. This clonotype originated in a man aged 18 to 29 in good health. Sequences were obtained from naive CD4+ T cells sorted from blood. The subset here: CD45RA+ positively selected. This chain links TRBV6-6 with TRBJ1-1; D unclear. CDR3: CASSRGPNTEAFF. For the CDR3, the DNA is TGTGCCAGCAGTCGAGGACCGAACACTGAAGCTTTCTTT.